These T cell receptor beta chains were read from a single sample in a study of PD-1 blockade in mismatch repair-deficient tumors. Repertoires were generated with immunoSEQ multiplex PCR, while TCRdb's copy carries only in-frame clones and drops some. Of around 100,000 clones in the sample, roughly four fifths were seen once. The starting material was peripheral blood, obtained about 36 weeks after starting pembrolizumab. The receptor set was obtained from an adult with mismatch repair-deficient cancer. CDR3s include the opening cysteine and the closing phenylalanine or tryptophan. Fields, in order: CDR3 length, J gene, V gene, CDR3 protein.

17 | TRBJ2-7 | TRBV27 | CASSPRGARHTPYEQYF
13 | NA | TRBV5-6 | CASSLPDSYEQYF
13 | TRBJ2-5 | TRBV11-3 | CASSSSLQETQYF
15 | TRBJ2-1 | TRBV28 | CASTLARTSYNEQFF
16 | TRBJ2-2 | TRBV18 | CASSPSGAPNTGELFF
15 | TRBJ2-7 | TRBV11-2 | CASRFRDRVSYEQYF
14 | TRBJ1-1 | TRBV19 | CASSRDSMNTEAFF
12 | TRBJ1-1 | TRBV6-5 | CASSSRQGEAFF
15 | TRBJ2-1 | TRBV27 | CASSYTGQPRNEQFF
13 | TRBJ2-7 | TRBV4-3 | CASSKGGIDEQYF
15 | TRBJ1-2 | TRBV9 | CASSGGTGKIYGYTF
14 | TRBJ1-1 | TRBV7-8 | CASSLKTNRDRAFF
13 | TRBJ2-7 | TRBV27 | CASSLSVLHSRYF
16 | TRBJ1-2 | TRBV11-2 | CASSLEFRGQDYGYTF